The 8 T cell receptor beta chains below were found in one sample sequenced in a study of blood T cell repertoires in COVID-19 (dated by TCRdb to 2019 to 2021). The library was obtained by the immunoSEQ multiplex PCR assay. Not all clones reach the TCRdb copy of this immuneACCESS table, which keeps in-frame sequences only. Checked studies attribute under half of the gap to unresolved V genes and leave the rest unexplained. In all, the sample holds just under 150,000 clones, and around 84% of those were seen once. The ten largest make up under 5.5% of the sample. Sequenced input: peripheral blood. The source is a human donor in a cohort sampled during active COVID-19.

This chain joins TRBV7-9 and TRBJ2-3; D not resolved. V was shortened by 0 bases and J by 6 bases, with 16 bases between the two germline ends. Germline V CDR1 and CDR2: SEHNR, FQNEAQ (reference sequence). CDR3 length: 16 amino acids. The CDR3 DNA sequence: TGTGCCAGCAGCTTAGCGGTCACACCCGATTCGGATACGCAGTATTTT. It codes for CASSLAVTPDSDTQYF.

This chain connects TRBV28 to TRBJ2-3; TRBD1 is a possible D gene (6 bases). Trimming cost V 4 bases and J 0 bases, with 14 bases left between them. The CDR3 extends over 16 amino acids. Germline CDR1 and CDR2: MDHEN and SYDVKM. In nucleotides, the CDR3 is TGTGCCAGCAGTTACCCACAGGGCTCTAGCACAGATACGCAGTATTTT. It specifies CASSYPQGSSTDTQYF.

The chain combines TRBV2 with TRBJ1-1, with 7 bases matching TRBD1. Trimming removed 7 bases from V and 5 bases from J; junction bases left unmatched: 4. Germline V gives CDR1 SNHLY, CDR2 FYNNEI. The CDR3 extends over 12 amino acids. CDR3 in DNA: TGTGCCAGCATTTCAGGGGGGACTGAAGCTTTCTTT. It is translated as CASISGGTEAFF. The whole variable domain, remainder taken from reference TRBV2 and TRBJ1-1, is EPEVTQTPSHQVTQMGQEVILRCVPISNHLYFYWYRQILGQKVEFLVSFYNNEISEKSEIFDDQFSVERPDGSNFTLKIRSTKLEDSAMYFCASISGGTEAFFGQGTRLTVV.

This clone was recorded a few times. The rearrangement links TRBV11-2 to TRBJ2-7; the D gene is possibly TRBD2 (5 bases). The CDR3 totals 14 residues. Trimming removed 5 bases from V and 3 bases from J, with 14 bases in between. Per germline, CDR1 SGHAT and CDR2 FQNNGV. CDR3: CASSHLSGSYEQYF. DNA for the CDR3: TGTGCCAGCAGCCACCTCTCGGGGAGCTACGAGCAGTACTTC.

This chain uses TRBV9 with TRBJ1-2, with D perhaps matching TRBD1 (5 bases). V gave up 0 bases and J gave up 1 base, with 7 bases separating them. The CDR3 extends over 14 amino acids. The germline CDR1 and CDR2 sequences are SGDLS and YYNGEE. Here the CDR3 reads CASSVAGDNYGYTF. The CDR3 nucleotides are TGTGCCAGCAGCGTAGCGGGGGATAACTATGGCTACACCTTC.

V usage is TRBV3-1 (or the pseudogene TRBV3-2) and J usage is TRBJ1-2, with a possible D match to TRBD1 (5 bases). CDR3 size: 12 residues. Trimming took 4 bases from V and 4 from J, leaving 7 bases between them. Germline lookup yields CDR1 LGHDT and CDR2 YNNKEL (reference sequence). The CDR3 DNA sequence: TGTGCCAGCAGCCCAGGGTTCTATGGCTACACCTTC. It translates to CASSPGFYGYTF.

This clone was observed a single time. The gene calls are TRBV18 and TRBJ2-2; D perhaps matches TRBD2 (5 bases). Germline CDR1 KGHSH, CDR2 LQKENI. This CDR3 has 15 residues. Trimming cost V 3 bases and J 1 base, with 9 bases left between them. CDR3 nucleotides: TGTGCCAGCTCACCCCTAGCCCAGAACACCGGGGAGCTGTTTTTT. Translating gives CASSPLAQNTGELFF.

The J gene is TRBJ2-2, the V gene TRBV9; 10 bases are shared with TRBD2. The CDR3 is made up of 18 amino acids. Germline V gene lookup returns CDR1 SGDLS and CDR2 YYNGEE. V lost 5 bases to trimming and J lost 7 bases; unmatched junction nucleotides: 17. As DNA, the CDR3 is TGTGCCAGCAGTCCCGGCGGAGGCTGGACTAGCGGAGGCGGGGAGCTGTTTTTT. The encoded protein is CASSPGGGWTSGGGELFF.